One T cell receptor (beta chain) is described in this entry. The antigen remains unidentified. Trimming removed 6 bases at V and 0 bases at J, with 11 bases between. Germline V gene data show CDR1 as LNHDA and CDR2 as SQIVND (reference sequence). The CDR3 consists of 15 residues. This specimen comes from a study of cytomegalovirus exposure and HLA in healthy donors. Broader study findings: Roughly even sequencing depth across donors was the assumption behind the presence/absence analyses. V- and J-gene trimming of TCR beta was linked (in a later analysis) to a missense DCLRE1C variant. Sequencing had likely introduced a cluster of highly shared sequence variants as an artifact.

The PCR employed 60 Vbeta primers together with 13 Jbeta primers. TCRdb keeps only in-frame clones here, not all; method: immunoSEQ multiplex PCR. The sample holds tens of thousands of clones. Sequenced input: PBMCs. The V and J genes are TRBV19 and TRBJ2-2; D not resolved. This sequence was found in a woman in her twenties or thirties in good health and CMV-seronegative. CDR3 sequence (DNA): TGTGCCAGTAGCCCGGTCTTAGCGAACACCGGGGAGCTGTTTTTT. Translating gives CASSPVLANTGELFF.